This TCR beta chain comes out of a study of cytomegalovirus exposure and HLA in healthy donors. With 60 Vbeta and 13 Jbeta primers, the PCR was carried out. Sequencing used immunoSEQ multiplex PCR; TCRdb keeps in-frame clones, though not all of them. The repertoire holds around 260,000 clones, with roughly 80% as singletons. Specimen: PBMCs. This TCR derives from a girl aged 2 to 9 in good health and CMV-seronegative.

The CDR3, as DNA: TGTGCCAACTCGAAGCCGGGACAGGGGAGGAATTCACCCCTCCACTTT. Translating it yields CANSKPGQGRNSPLHF. The rearrangement uses TRBV2 and TRBJ1-6, with 10 bases lining up with TRBD1. Germline V lookup: CDR1 SNHLY, CDR2 FYNNEI. This CDR3 contains 16 residues. V lost 10 bases, J lost 7 bases, and 13 bases stayed unmatched.